This record covers a single T cell receptor beta chain. Other DNA sequences in the same sample also yield this CDR3. This sample stems from a study of blood T cell repertoires in COVID-19. Study details: Specimens from acute and convalescent COVID-19 originated in the United States, Italy and Spain. PBMCs, B-cell-depleted T cells, or T cells were the source of the cDNA or gDNA that made up the material.

TCRdb's table, derived via immunoSEQ multiplex PCR, lists solely in-frame clones and lacks some. The table has approximately 200,000 clones, roughly 85% seen once. Trimming pared 2 bases from V and 1 base from J, leaving 5 bases between. Germline assignment: CDR1 LNHDA and CDR2 SQIVND (reference sequence). The CDR3 loop spans 13 amino acids. The TCR sequence derives from a man between 60 and 75 years old with acute or convalescent COVID-19. The sequencing input was peripheral blood. The J gene is TRBJ1-1, the V gene TRBV19; D gene unclear. The CDR3 region has the DNA TGTGCCAGTAGTATAAGAGGGAACACTGAAGCTTTCTTT. This translates into CASSIRGNTEAFF. Full variable domain (rest looked up from reference TRBV19 and TRBJ1-1): DGGITQSPKYLFRKEGQNVTLSCEQNLNHDAMYWYRQDPGQGLRLIYYSQIVNDFQKGDIAEGYSVSREKKESFPLTVTSAQKNPTAFYLCASSIRGNTEAFFGQGTRLTVV.